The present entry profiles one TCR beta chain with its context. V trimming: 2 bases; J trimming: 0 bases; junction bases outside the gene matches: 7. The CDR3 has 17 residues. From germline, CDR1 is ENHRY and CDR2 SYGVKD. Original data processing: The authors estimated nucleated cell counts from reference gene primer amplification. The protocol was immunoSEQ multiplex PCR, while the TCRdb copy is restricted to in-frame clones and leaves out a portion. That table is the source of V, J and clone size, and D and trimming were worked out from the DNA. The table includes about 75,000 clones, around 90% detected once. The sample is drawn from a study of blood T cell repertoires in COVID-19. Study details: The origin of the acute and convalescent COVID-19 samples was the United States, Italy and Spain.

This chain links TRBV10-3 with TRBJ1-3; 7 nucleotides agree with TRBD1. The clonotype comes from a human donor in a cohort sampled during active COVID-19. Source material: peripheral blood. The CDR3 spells CAISEPGRDSSGNTIYF. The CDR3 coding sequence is TGTGCCATCAGTGAGCCTGGCCGGGACAGCTCTGGAAACACCATATATTTT.